The clone carrying this TCR beta chain turned up a few times. Its antigen remains unidentified. The source of the sample is a study of identical twins. Unique molecular identifiers were present on the cDNA, and a universal primer site came from template switching. TCRdb called the 5' RACE reads again in MiXCR, with one record for every CDR3 protein. The sample has under 300,000 distinct CDR3 sequences, 6.5% seen once; the top ten hold more than 14%. This CDR3 is built from 14 residues. V was shortened by 2 bases and J by 10 bases, with 17 bases between the two germline ends. The germline V gene encodes CDR1 MNHEY and CDR2 SVGAGI. Study-wide results and limits: Invariant cells of the MAIT and iNKT types might have partly distorted the zero-insertion analyses. Twins shared beta out-of-frame sequences in excess, but this excess was weaker. The models systematically underestimated how much out-of-frame TCR alpha was shared in monozygotic twins.

The same sample was also used in a study of T cells expressing NK-cell markers.

The material sequenced was CD8+ T cells sorted from blood. V gene TRBV6-5 combines with J gene TRBJ1-1, with D perhaps matching TRBD1 (6 bases). The TCR was taken from a woman aged 18 to 35 in good health. CDR3 residues: CASSYGGGAGRAFF. Here the CDR3 DNA reads TGTGCCAGCAGTTACGGTGGGGGCGCAGGCCGAGCTTTCTTT.